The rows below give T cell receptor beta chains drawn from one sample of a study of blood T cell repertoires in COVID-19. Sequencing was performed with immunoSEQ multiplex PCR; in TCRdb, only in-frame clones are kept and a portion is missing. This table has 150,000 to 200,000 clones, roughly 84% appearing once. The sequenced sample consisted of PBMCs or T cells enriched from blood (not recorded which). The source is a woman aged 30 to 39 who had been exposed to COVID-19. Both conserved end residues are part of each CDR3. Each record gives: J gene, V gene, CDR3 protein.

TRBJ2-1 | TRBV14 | CASSQSGGAREQFF
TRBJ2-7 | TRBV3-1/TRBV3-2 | CASSPSGGKSSYEQYF
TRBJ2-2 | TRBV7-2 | CASSLLAYVTGELFF
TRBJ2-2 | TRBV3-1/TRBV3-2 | CASSQVRGLNTGELFF
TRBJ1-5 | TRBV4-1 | CASSQLGQNQPQHF
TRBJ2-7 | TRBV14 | CASSAGTSGAHEQYF
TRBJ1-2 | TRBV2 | CASSEWEAGGYTF
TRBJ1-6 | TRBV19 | CASTKGTPSSYNSPLHF
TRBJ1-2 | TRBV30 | CAWSRTSNYGYTF
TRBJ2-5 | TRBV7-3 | CASSPDRDETQYF
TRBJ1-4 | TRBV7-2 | CASSPLAQPAGGIEKLFF
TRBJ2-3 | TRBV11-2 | CASSLDPLVRSTDTQYF
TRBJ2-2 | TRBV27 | CASSLDYDTGELFF
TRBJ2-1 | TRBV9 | CASSVGGNSYNEQFF
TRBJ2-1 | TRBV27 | CASSLQGGATYNEQFF
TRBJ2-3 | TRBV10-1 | CASSVATTDTQYF
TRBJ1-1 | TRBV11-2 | CASSLLSFRVQMNTEAFF
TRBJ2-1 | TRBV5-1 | CASSWTTVAYYNEQFF
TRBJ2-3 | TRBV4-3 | CASSQDEGNTQYF